The 19 T cell receptor beta chains listed next were all sequenced from one sample in a study of STAT5B mutations in CD4+ large granular lymphocyte leukemia. Libraries were prepared by immunoSEQ multiplex PCR; TCRdb keeps only in-frame clonotypes and omits some of them. This sample carries 6,200 or so clones, roughly 74% of them seen once, and the ten largest clones take around 1.9%. The sequenced material came from PBMCs. Source of these receptors: a woman aged 70-85 years with CD4+ T-cell large granular lymphocyte leukemia.

This clone came up a few times. V usage is TRBV14 and J usage is TRBJ1-2, with D hard to call. CDR1 is SGHDN and CDR2 is FVKESK in the germline V gene. This CDR3 is 12 amino acids long. V was shortened by 0 bases and J by 8 bases, with 7 bases between the two germline ends. DNA of the CDR3: TGTGCCAGCAGCCAAGACTGGTGGGGCTACACCTTC. This translates into CASSQDWWGYTF.

J is TRBJ2-7 and V is TRBV2, with 7 bases matching TRBD2. From germline, CDR1 is SNHLY and CDR2 FYNNEI. The CDR3 extends over 15 amino acids. Germline trimming cut 2 bases from V and 2 bases from J; bases unmatched to any gene: 6. The CDR3 DNA sequence: TGTGCCAGCAGTGAATTCGGGAGGAGTCCCTACGAGCAGTACTTC. Amino acids: CASSEFGRSPYEQYF. Full variable domain (remainder filled in from reference TRBV2 and TRBJ2-7): EPEVTQTPSHQVTQMGQEVILRCVPISNHLYFYWYRQILGQKVEFLVSFYNNEISEKSEIFDDQFSVERPDGSNFTLKIRSTKLEDSAMYFCASSEFGRSPYEQYFGPGTRLTVT.

This clone appeared once. The DNA for the CDR3 is TGTGCCAGCAGTTCCGGACAGGGTGGCAATCAGCCCCAGCATTTT. Encoded protein: CASSSGQGGNQPQHF. The chain combines TRBV6-6 with TRBJ1-5; 8 nucleotides match TRBD1. The V gene end was trimmed by 4 bases and the J gene end by 2 bases; junction bases not matched to a gene: 4. The CDR3 is 15 residues long. CDR1 and CDR2 (germline): MNHNY, SVGAGI (reference sequence).

The chain joins TRBV7-6 to TRBJ1-6; 8 positions agree with TRBD1. CDR3 length: 15 amino acids. Per germline, CDR1 SGHVS and CDR2 FNYEAQ. V lost 4 bases and J lost 7; bases outside the gene matches: 6. The CDR3 loop reads CASSSDRASNSPLHF. As DNA, the CDR3 is TGTGCCAGCAGCTCGGACAGGGCTAGCAATTCACCCCTCCACTTT. Full variable domain (missing parts from reference TRBV7-6 and TRBJ1-6): GAGVSQSPRYKVTKRGQDVALRCDPISGHVSLYWYRQALGQGPEFLTYFNYEAQQDKSGLPNDRFSAERPEGSISTLTIQRTEQRDSAMYRCASSSDRASNSPLHFGNGTRLTVT.

The chain combines TRBV7-2 with TRBJ2-1, with D maybe TRBD1 (6 bases). V was trimmed by 6 bases and J by 0 bases, leaving 9 bases between them. Looked up from germline, CDR1 is SGHTA and CDR2 is FQGNSA. This CDR3 has 14 amino acids. CDR3: CASSRGSSYNEQFF. The CDR3 DNA follows: TGTGCCAGCAGTAGGGGGAGCTCCTACAATGAGCAGTTCTTC.

A few counts support this clone. The V and J genes are TRBV7-9 and TRBJ1-4; TRBD1 is a possible D gene (5 bases). V shed 5 bases and J shed 3 bases, with 13 bases lying between them. This CDR3 has 15 residues. Germline CDR1 is SEHNR and CDR2 is FQNEAQ (reference sequence). This CDR3 reads CASSQGAQANEKLFF. CDR3 nucleotide sequence: TGTGCCAGCAGCCAAGGGGCGCAGGCTAATGAAAAACTGTTTTTT.

The chain recombines TRBV11-2 with TRBJ2-7; D is perhaps TRBD1 (5 bases). Germline CDR1 and CDR2: SGHAT and FQNNGV. The CDR3 extends over 13 amino acids. V was shortened by 0 bases and J by 6 bases, with 9 bases between the two germline ends. CDR3 residues: CASSLDWQGEQYF. In nucleotides, the CDR3 is TGTGCCAGCAGCTTAGATTGGCAGGGCGAGCAGTACTTC.

In its sample, this clone was seen once. V is TRBV18 and J is TRBJ1-2, with TRBD1 identical over 8 bases. The CDR3 sequence is 13 residues long. From germline, CDR1 is KGHSH and CDR2 LQKENI. Trimming took 3 bases from V and 6 from J; bases not matched to a gene: 3. CDR3 DNA sequence: TGTGCCAGCTCACCTACAGGGGGTGATGGCTACACCTTC. Its translation is CASSPTGGDGYTF.

The chain couples TRBV20-1 to TRBJ2-1, with no clear D. CDR1 DFQATT and CDR2 SNEGSKA come from the germline V gene (reference sequence). V gave up 7 bases and J gave up 7 bases, with 8 bases separating them. The CDR3 length is 10 residues. CDR3 coding DNA: TGCAGTGTTCTGGAGAATGAGCAGTTCTTC. It encodes CSVLENEQFF.

This clone has more than one count but fewer than ten. The gene calls are TRBV28 and TRBJ2-5; weak D call: TRBD1 (6 bases). V was cut by 6 bases and J by 2 bases, with 10 bases left in between. This CDR3 has 13 amino acids. Looked up from germline, CDR1 is MDHEN and CDR2 is SYDVKM. In DNA, the CDR3 is TGTGCCAGCAGGGCACAGGGTCAAGAGACCCAGTACTTC. The encoded protein is CASRAQGQETQYF.

This CDR3 reads CASTKDLEGGTEAFF. The CDR3 DNA is TGTGCCAGCACCAAGGACTTGGAGGGGGGCACTGAAGCTTTCTTT. The rearrangement joins TRBV6-5 to TRBJ1-1, with D maybe TRBD1 (6 bases). This CDR3 has 15 amino acids. Germline V gene sequence: CDR1 MNHEY, CDR2 SVGAGI. Trimming stripped 7 bases from V and 4 bases from J, with 19 bases between.

The chain couples TRBV18 to TRBJ1-1; D unclear. The germline gives CDR1 KGHSH, CDR2 LQKENI. The ends were cut back, 3 bases at V and 0 bases at J, with 11 bases in the middle. The CDR3 runs 15 residues. Here the CDR3 reads CASSPLGSMNTEAFF. For the CDR3, the DNA is TGTGCCAGCTCACCGCTTGGATCCATGAACACTGAAGCTTTCTTT.

The chain has TRBV6-5 and TRBJ2-1; D remains ambiguous. The CDR3 runs 12 residues. Trimming removed 9 bases from V and 1 base from J, with 7 bases in between. From germline, CDR1 is MNHEY and CDR2 SVGAGI. The CDR3 DNA reads as TGTGCCAGTCCCGGGTCCTACAATGAGCAGTTCTTC. It yields the protein CASPGSYNEQFF.

This sequence joins TRBV7-9 and TRBJ1-2; no clear D. Germline lookup yields CDR1 SEHNR and CDR2 FQNEAQ (reference sequence). V dropped 2 bases and J dropped 6 bases, with 10 bases sitting between them. The CDR3 covers 13 residues. The CDR3 protein is CASSLREGDGYTF. The CDR3 region has the DNA TGTGCCAGCAGCTTACGGGAGGGTGATGGCTACACCTTC. Based on the CDR3 plus reference TRBV7-9 and TRBJ1-2, the full variable domain is DTGVSQNPRHKITKRGQNVTFRCDPISEHNRLYWYRQTLGQGPEFLTYFQNEAQLEKSRLLSDRFSAERPKGSFSTLEIQRTEQGDSAMYLCASSLREGDGYTFGSGTRLTVV.

The chain carries TRBV6-1 and TRBJ1-1, with D tentatively TRBD1 (6 bases). The germline gives CDR1 MNHNS, CDR2 SASEGT. The V end was cut by 7 bases, the J end by 1 base, with 13 bases between. The CDR3 loop spans 14 amino acids. Here the CDR3 reads CASTQGQGNTEAFF. CDR3 sequence (DNA): TGTGCCAGCACCCAGGGGCAAGGGAACACTGAAGCTTTCTTT.

This clone was counted once. The chain employs TRBV29-1 and TRBJ2-5; D is possibly TRBD1 (5 bases). Trimming shortened V by 2 bases and J by 4 bases, and 8 bases separated the two germline ends. This CDR3 has 12 residues. Germline-derived CDR1 and CDR2 are SQVTM and ANQGSEA. The DNA of the CDR3 is TGCAGCGTTGAAAGGGGCCCAGAGACCCAGTACTTC. Translated: CSVERGPETQYF. The complete variable domain, with remaining parts taken from reference TRBV29-1 and TRBJ2-5, reads SAVISQKPSRDICQRGTSLTIQCQVDSQVTMMFWYRQQPGQSLTLIATANQGSEATYESGFVIDKFPISRPNLTFSTLTVSNMSPEDSSIYLCSVERGPETQYFGPGTRLLVL.

This clone has only a few counts. The V and J genes are TRBV7-6 and TRBJ2-1, with D perhaps matching TRBD1 (6 bases). The CDR3 loop spans 13 amino acids. V shed 2 bases and J shed 9 bases, with 11 bases lying between them. Looked up from germline, CDR1 is SGHVS and CDR2 is FNYEAQ. The CDR3 DNA reads as TGTGCCAGCAGCTTAAGGGGGATAGGTGAGCAGTTCTTC. This translates into CASSLRGIGEQFF.

This rearrangement joins TRBV5-6 to TRBJ1-5; 10 bases are a match to TRBD1. The germline gives CDR1 SGHDT, CDR2 YYEEEE. Trimming cost V 3 bases and J 9 bases; bases outside gene matches: 6. The CDR3 runs 14 residues. The CDR3 sequence is CASSSGQGFRPQHF. The CDR3 bases are TGTGCCAGCAGCTCGGGACAGGGGTTTCGGCCCCAGCATTTT.

This clone appeared once. V gene TRBV19 combines with J gene TRBJ2-2; 8 bases match TRBD1. CDR3 size: 15 residues. V lost 6 bases and J lost 4; bases outside the gene matches: 7. Germline loops: CDR1 LNHDA, CDR2 SQIVND (reference sequence). Here the CDR3 reads CASRDRAPGTGELFF. The CDR3 region has the DNA TGTGCCAGTAGGGACAGGGCTCCGGGCACCGGGGAGCTGTTTTTT.